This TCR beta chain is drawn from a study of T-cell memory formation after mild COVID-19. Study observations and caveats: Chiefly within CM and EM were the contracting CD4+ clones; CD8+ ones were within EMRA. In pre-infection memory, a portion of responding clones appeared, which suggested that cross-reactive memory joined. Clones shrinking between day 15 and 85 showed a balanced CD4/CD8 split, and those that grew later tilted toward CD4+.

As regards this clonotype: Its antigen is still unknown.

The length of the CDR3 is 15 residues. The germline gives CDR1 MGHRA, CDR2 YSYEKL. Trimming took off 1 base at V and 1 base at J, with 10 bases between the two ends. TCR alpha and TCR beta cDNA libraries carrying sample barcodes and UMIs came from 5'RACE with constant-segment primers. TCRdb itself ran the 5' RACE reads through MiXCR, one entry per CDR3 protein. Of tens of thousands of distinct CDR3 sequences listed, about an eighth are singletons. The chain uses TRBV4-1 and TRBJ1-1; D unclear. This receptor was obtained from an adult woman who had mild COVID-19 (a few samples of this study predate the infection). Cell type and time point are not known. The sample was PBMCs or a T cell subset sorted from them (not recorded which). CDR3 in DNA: TGCGCCAGCAGCCAAGGTCAGTGGGGGAACACTGAAGCTTTCTTT. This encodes CASSQGQWGNTEAFF.